This entry lists 30 T cell receptor beta chains sequenced from one sample in a study of shared clonotypes between healthy human individuals. Produced via immunoSEQ multiplex PCR; TCRdb's table is partial and in-frame only. This repertoire shows 700,000 or so clones, about two thirds found once; its top ten account for about 1.8%. The sequenced sample was memory CD4+ T cells sorted from blood. Indicated subset: CD45RA-negative fraction. The receptors were sampled from a woman aged 30 to 39 in good health.

In this sample, this clone turned up many times. The chain employs TRBV6-1 and TRBJ2-5; D is tentatively TRBD1 or TRBD2 (5 bases each). The CDR3 loop spans 14 amino acids. Trimming stripped 7 bases from V and 4 bases from J, with 16 bases between. The V gene's germline CDR1 is MNHNS and CDR2 SASEGT. CDR3 DNA sequence: TGTGCCAGCAAACCCGGGACGTACTCAGAGACCCAGTACTTC. As protein: CASKPGTYSETQYF.

This clone was observed a few times. The CDR3 DNA reads as TGTGCCAGCAGCTTGGTAGGCCTGACTAGCGGGAAGGACAATGAGCAGTTCTTC. Residues: CASSLVGLTSGKDNEQFF. The rearrangement links TRBV5-4 to TRBJ2-1; 11 bases match TRBD2. The germline V gene encodes CDR1 SGHNT and CDR2 YYREEE (reference sequence). CDR3 length equals 18 residues. V shed 0 bases, J shed 5 bases, and the junction held 10 bases outside the gene matches.

This clone was observed a single time. V gene TRBV23-1 combines with J gene TRBJ2-1; D could derive from TRBD1 or TRBD2 (5 bases each). TRBV23-1 is an ORF, and what it does is uncertain. CDR3 length: 17 residues. Trimming shortened V by 0 bases and J by 5 bases, and 17 bases separated the two germline ends. This CDR3 reads CASSQSIDRGGNNEQFF. CDR3 coding DNA: TGCGCCAGCAGTCAATCGATCGACAGAGGAGGAAACAATGAGCAGTTCTTC.

This chain links TRBV4-1 with TRBJ2-4; unclear D gene. This CDR3 has 16 residues. The germline CDR1 and CDR2 sequences are MGHRA and YSYEKL. V shed 4 bases and J shed 0 bases, with 13 bases lying between them. As DNA, the CDR3 is TGCGCCAGCAGCCTGGGGATGTTCGGAGCCAAAAACATTCAGTACTTC. It specifies CASSLGMFGAKNIQYF.

The J gene is TRBJ2-1, the V gene TRBV5-1, with D perhaps TRBD1 (6 bases). With 4 bases removed from V and 5 bases from J, the gap between germline ends came to 7 bases. CDR1 is SGHRS, CDR2 YFSETQ, per germline. This CDR3 has 12 amino acids. The CDR3 region is CASSGQNNEQFF. CDR3 DNA sequence: TGCGCCAGCAGCGGACAGAACAATGAGCAGTTCTTC. The variable domain in full, with the rest retrieved from reference TRBV5-1 and TRBJ2-1, is KAGVTQTPRYLIKTRGQQVTLSCSPISGHRSVSWYQQTPGQGLQFLFEYFSETQRNKGNFPGRFSGRQFSNSRSEMNVSTLELGDSALYLCASSGQNNEQFFGPGTRLTVL.

The chain couples TRBV19 to TRBJ1-5; no clear D gene. The CDR3 is made up of 14 amino acids. V lost 6 bases and J lost 3, with 12 bases in between. The V gene's germline CDR1 is LNHDA and CDR2 SQIVND (reference sequence). The CDR3 coding sequence is TGTGCCAGTAGCCTACAAGCCACCAATCAGCCCCAGCATTTT. Translation gives CASSLQATNQPQHF.

The V call is TRBV28, the J call TRBJ1-3, with D hard to call. V shed 5 bases and J shed 1 base, with 12 bases lying between them. Germline V lookup: CDR1 MDHEN, CDR2 SYDVKM. The CDR3 covers 15 residues. The CDR3 nucleotides are TGTGCCAGCAGTCACACGGTCGGTTCTGGAAACACCATATATTTT. Translating gives CASSHTVGSGNTIYF.

The chain has TRBV28 and TRBJ2-3; 7 bases map to TRBD2. Germline trimming cut 2 bases from V and 0 bases from J; bases unmatched to any gene: 11. CDR1 and CDR2 from the germline V gene are MDHEN and SYDVKM. The CDR3 is 18 amino acids. The DNA for the CDR3 is TGTGCCAGCAGTTTAATGGCTAGCGGACTCACTAGCACAGATACGCAGTATTTT. It encodes CASSLMASGLTSTDTQYF.

This chain connects TRBV7-8 to TRBJ2-7; possibly TRBD1 for D (5 bases). This CDR3 has 14 residues. CDR1 and CDR2 (germline): SGHVS, FQNEAQ. V lost 2 bases and J lost 3, with 11 bases in between. CDR3: CASSLRQGSYEQYF. As DNA, the CDR3 is TGTGCCAGCAGCTTACGGCAGGGAAGCTACGAGCAGTACTTC.

Comments on this clone: This likely stems from a read error, as it lies one base from a far larger clone. The rearrangement links TRBV4-3 to TRBJ2-5; D not resolved. Trimming shortened V by 2 bases and J by 4 bases, and 2 bases separated the two germline ends. CDR1 and CDR2 (germline): LGHNA, YSLEER. This CDR3 spans 11 amino acids. CDR3 loop: CASSQRETQYF. The DNA of the CDR3 is TGCGCCAGCAGCCAACGAGAGACCCAGTACTTC.

The chain links TRBV9 to TRBJ2-2; D gene ambiguous. Trimming took off 4 bases at V and 4 bases at J, with 17 bases between the two ends. This CDR3 is 16 amino acids long. The germline V gene encodes CDR1 SGDLS and CDR2 YYNGEE. CDR3 DNA: TGTGCCAGCAGCCGTTCATGGGATCTAAGCACCGGGGAGCTGTTTTTT. Translation: CASSRSWDLSTGELFF. The whole variable domain, filled in from reference TRBV9 and TRBJ2-2, reads DSGVTQTPKHLITATGQRVTLRCSPRSGDLSVYWYQQSLDQGLQFLIQYYNGEERAKGNILERFSAQQFPDLHSELNLSSLELGDSALYFCASSRSWDLSTGELFFGEGSRLTVL.

V usage is TRBV7-8 and J usage is TRBJ1-2, with D possibly TRBD1 on 6 matching bases. The CDR3 length is 15 residues. Germline CDR1 is SGHVS and CDR2 is FQNEAQ. V was shortened by 1 base and J by 8 bases, with 17 bases between the two germline ends. The CDR3 region has the DNA TGTGCCAGCAGCTTAGACCGGGGGCGCGACGAGGGCTACACCTTC. The encoded protein is CASSLDRGRDEGYTF.

The J gene is TRBJ2-7, the V gene TRBV18; 10 bases fit TRBD2. The germline V gene has CDR1 KGHSH and CDR2 LQKENI. The CDR3 sequence is 15 residues long. J was trimmed by 3 bases and V by 4 bases; bases with no gene match: 6. The CDR3, as DNA: TGTGCCAGCTCACTTCTAGCGGGAGAGTTCTACGAGCAGTACTTC. This encodes CASSLLAGEFYEQYF.

The rearrangement joins TRBV28 to TRBJ2-7; D ambiguous. This CDR3 is built from 12 residues. V dropped 7 bases and J dropped 11 bases, with 18 bases sitting between them. Per the germline V gene, CDR1 is MDHEN and CDR2 is SYDVKM. The CDR3 coding sequence is TGTGCCAGCACCCAAAAAGGGTCTGGCGAGTACTTC. Protein product: CASTQKGSGEYF.

This clone was recorded once. V gene TRBV9 combines with J gene TRBJ1-4; 8 bases fit TRBD1. In germline, CDR1 is SGDLS, CDR2 YYNGEE. J was trimmed by 5 bases and V by 3 bases; bases with no gene match: 9. The CDR3 covers 16 residues. The CDR3 region is CASSAHGQGANEKLFF. The CDR3 coding sequence is TGTGCCAGCAGCGCCCACGGACAGGGTGCGAATGAAAAACTGTTTTTT.

This chain links TRBV10-1 with TRBJ2-3, with 9 bases matching TRBD2. V lost 4 bases and J lost 2; bases outside the gene matches: 1. This CDR3 region has 14 residues. CDR1 WNHNN and CDR2 SYGVQD come from the germline V gene (reference sequence). CDR3 sequence reads: CASSVAGATDTQYF. The CDR3 nucleotides are TGCGCCAGCAGTGTAGCGGGAGCCACAGATACGCAGTATTTT.

The chain carries TRBV7-9 and TRBJ2-1; a weak D match, TRBD2 (6 bases). There are 14 residues in the CDR3. Germline V CDR1 and CDR2: SEHNR, FQNEAQ (reference sequence). The V gene lost 5 bases and the J gene lost 6 bases, with 14 bases spanning the gap. CDR3 nucleotide sequence: TGTGCCAGCAGCCCCCGGTGGACTACCAATGAGCAGTTCTTC. Translated: CASSPRWTTNEQFF.

The rearrangement links TRBV28 to TRBJ1-2; TRBD1 agrees at 8 bases. The J segment lost 9 bases and the V segment lost 3 bases, leaving 18 bases of the junction unmatched. There are 17 residues in the CDR3. Germline-derived CDR1 and CDR2 are MDHEN and SYDVKM. DNA of the CDR3: TGTGCCAGCAGTTTCTCCGGGACAGGCCCATATGGGGTCAGCTACACCTTC. Its protein product is CASSFSGTGPYGVSYTF.

This clone has more than one count but fewer than ten. The rearrangement joins TRBV5-6 to TRBJ2-1, with 8 bases that match TRBD2. The CDR3 has 15 residues. Germline V gene lookup returns CDR1 SGHDT and CDR2 YYEEEE. J was trimmed by 4 bases and V by 6 bases; bases with no gene match: 9. DNA of the CDR3: TGTGCCAGCAACCTAGCGGGCACTGTTTACAATGAGCAGTTCTTC. Its protein is CASNLAGTVYNEQFF.

This clone was seen a few times. The rearrangement links TRBV30 to TRBJ2-1, with TRBD2 matching over 9 bases. V lost 0 bases and J lost 6; bases outside the gene matches: 6. Germline CDR1 reads GTSNPN; CDR2 reads SVGIG (reference sequence). This CDR3 is built from 15 residues. The CDR3 DNA reads as TGTGCCTGGAGTGTCGGCCTAGCGGGACGCAATGAGCAGTTCTTC. This translates into CAWSVGLAGRNEQFF.

V gene TRBV5-1 combines with J gene TRBJ1-2, with D unclear. CDR3 size: 14 residues. Trimming stripped 5 bases from V and 1 base from J, with 12 bases between. Germline V CDR1 and CDR2: SGHRS, YFSETQ. This CDR3 is CASSPPQDNYGYTF. CDR3 sequence (DNA): TGCGCCAGCAGTCCGCCCCAGGATAACTATGGCTACACCTTC. The whole variable domain, filled in from reference TRBV5-1 and TRBJ1-2, reads KAGVTQTPRYLIKTRGQQVTLSCSPISGHRSVSWYQQTPGQGLQFLFEYFSETQRNKGNFPGRFSGRQFSNSRSEMNVSTLELGDSALYLCASSPPQDNYGYTFGSGTRLTVV.

The V and J genes are TRBV7-9 and TRBJ1-3, with TRBD1 matching over 9 bases. Germline V lookup: CDR1 SEHNR, CDR2 FQNEAQ (reference sequence). V lost 6 bases to trimming and J lost 6 bases; unmatched junction nucleotides: 9. The CDR3 length is 15 residues. DNA of the CDR3: TGTGCCAGCAGTACACAGGGGGCAGGTGAAAACACCATATATTTT. Translation gives CASSTQGAGENTIYF.

This chain links TRBV4-1 with TRBJ2-5, with D tentatively TRBD1 or TRBD2 (5 bases each). Trimming stripped 4 bases from V and 1 base from J, with 16 bases between. The CDR3 is 16 residues long. The V gene's germline CDR1 is MGHRA and CDR2 YSYEKL. CDR3 protein: CASSRLGVEPQETQYF. The CDR3 DNA reads TGCGCCAGCAGCCGTCTGGGGGTGGAACCCCAAGAGACCCAGTACTTC.

This rearrangement joins TRBV5-5 to TRBJ1-1; D gene ambiguous. Deletions cut 0 bases from V and 4 bases from J, with 7 bases between. Germline loops: CDR1 SGHKS, CDR2 YYEKEE (reference sequence). There are 13 residues in the CDR3. The CDR3 region has the DNA TGTGCCAGCAGCTTGGTGCCGGGCACTGAAGCTTTCTTT. It translates to CASSLVPGTEAFF.

The V and J genes are TRBV19 and TRBJ2-1, with 8 nucleotides matching TRBD2. Per germline, CDR1 LNHDA and CDR2 SQIVND (reference sequence). V lost 0 bases and J lost 5; bases outside the gene matches: 6. The CDR3 has 16 residues. The CDR3 reads CASSIDPSGSDNEQFF. The CDR3 DNA reads as TGTGCCAGTAGTATAGATCCGAGCGGGAGCGACAATGAGCAGTTCTTC. The full variable domain, completed using reference TRBV19 and TRBJ2-1, is DGGITQSPKYLFRKEGQNVTLSCEQNLNHDAMYWYRQDPGQGLRLIYYSQIVNDFQKGDIAEGYSVSREKKESFPLTVTSAQKNPTAFYLCASSIDPSGSDNEQFFGPGTRLTVL.

This chain joins TRBV2 and TRBJ2-1; 7 bases are shared with TRBD2. V lost 10 bases, J lost 6 bases, and 12 bases stayed unmatched. This CDR3 spans 14 amino acids. Germline V gene lookup returns CDR1 SNHLY and CDR2 FYNNEI. CDR3 DNA sequence: TGTGCCACCCTTATAGGGACTATTCCCAATGAGCAGTTCTTC. It codes for CATLIGTIPNEQFF. The full variable domain, completed using reference TRBV2 and TRBJ2-1, is EPEVTQTPSHQVTQMGQEVILRCVPISNHLYFYWYRQILGQKVEFLVSFYNNEISEKSEIFDDQFSVERPDGSNFTLKIRSTKLEDSAMYFCATLIGTIPNEQFFGPGTRLTVL.

The rearrangement joins TRBV6-4 to TRBJ2-3; 8 positions agree with TRBD2. The CDR3 is 16 amino acids. V trimming: 5 bases; J trimming: 8 bases; junction bases outside the gene matches: 15. Germline lookup yields CDR1 MRHNA and CDR2 SNTAGT. The CDR3, as DNA: TGTGCCAGCAGTTCAGATCTAGCGGGTTCATACGGTACGCAGTATTTT. Translating it yields CASSSDLAGSYGTQYF.

The chain links TRBV25-1 to TRBJ2-7; D may be TRBD1 (5 bases). The germline V gene encodes CDR1 MGHDK and CDR2 SYGVNS. With 6 bases removed from V and 2 bases from J, the gap between germline ends came to 14 bases. There are 14 residues in the CDR3. CDR3 coding DNA: TGTGCCAGCAGGGGGCCCGACAGAGCCTACGAGCAGTACTTC. Its protein is CASRGPDRAYEQYF.

The chain couples TRBV29-1 to TRBJ2-2; 9 bases align to TRBD2. The V gene's germline CDR1 is SQVTM and CDR2 ANQGSEA. The CDR3 length is 14 residues. The V and J ends lost 7 bases and 0 bases, in that order; junction bases with no gene match: 3. CDR3 in DNA: TGCAGCGGGAGGACTAGCGCGAACACCGGGGAGCTGTTTTTT. Its protein is CSGRTSANTGELFF.

This rearrangement joins TRBV11-1 to TRBJ2-7; 8 bases fit TRBD1. Germline CDR1 is SGHAT and CDR2 is FQDESV (reference sequence). V lost 3 bases to trimming and J lost 0 bases; unmatched junction nucleotides: 4. The CDR3 runs 15 residues. The CDR3 bases are TGTGCCAGCAGCTTCCAGGACAGGGTCTCCTACGAGCAGTACTTC. Translated, it gives CASSFQDRVSYEQYF.